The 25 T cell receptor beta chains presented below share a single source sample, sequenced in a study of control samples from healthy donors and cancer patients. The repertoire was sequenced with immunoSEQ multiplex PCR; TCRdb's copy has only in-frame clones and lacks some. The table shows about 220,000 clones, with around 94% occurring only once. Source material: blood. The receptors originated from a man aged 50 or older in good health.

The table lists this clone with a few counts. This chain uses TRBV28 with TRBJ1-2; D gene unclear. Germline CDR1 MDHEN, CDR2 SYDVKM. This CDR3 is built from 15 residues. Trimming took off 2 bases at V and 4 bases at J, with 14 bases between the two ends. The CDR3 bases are TGTGCCAGCAGTTTAGTCCAGGCGGCGGGCTATGGCTACACCTTC. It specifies CASSLVQAAGYGYTF.

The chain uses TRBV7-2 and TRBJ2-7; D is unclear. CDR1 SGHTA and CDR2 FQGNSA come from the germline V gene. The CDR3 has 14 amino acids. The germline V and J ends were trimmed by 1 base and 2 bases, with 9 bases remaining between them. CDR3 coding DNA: TGTGCCAGCAGCTTAGAGTTGGGCCCCTACGAGCAGTACTTC. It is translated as CASSLELGPYEQYF.

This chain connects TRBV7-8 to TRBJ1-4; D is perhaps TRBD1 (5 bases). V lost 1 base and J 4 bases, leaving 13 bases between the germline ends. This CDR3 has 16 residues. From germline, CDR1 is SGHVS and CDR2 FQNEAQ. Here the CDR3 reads CASSLVDSRDNEKLFF. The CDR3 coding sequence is TGTGCCAGCAGCTTAGTAGATTCCAGGGATAATGAAAAACTGTTTTTT. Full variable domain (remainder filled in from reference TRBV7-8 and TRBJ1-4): GAGVSQSPRYKVAKRGQDVALRCDPISGHVSLFWYQQALGQGPEFLTYFQNEAQLDKSGLPSDRFFAERPEGSVSTLKIQRTQQEDSAVYLCASSLVDSRDNEKLFFGSGTQLSVL.

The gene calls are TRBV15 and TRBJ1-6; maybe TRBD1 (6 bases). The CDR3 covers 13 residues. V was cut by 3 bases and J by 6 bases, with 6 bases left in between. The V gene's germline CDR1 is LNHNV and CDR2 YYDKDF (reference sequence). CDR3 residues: CATSRDSNSPLHF. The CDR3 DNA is TGTGCCACCAGCAGGGACAGTAATTCACCCCTCCACTTT.

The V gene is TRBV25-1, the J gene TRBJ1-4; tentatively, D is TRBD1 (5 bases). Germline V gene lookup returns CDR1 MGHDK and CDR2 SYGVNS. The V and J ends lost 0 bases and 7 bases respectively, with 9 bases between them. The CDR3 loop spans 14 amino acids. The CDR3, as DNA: TGTGCCAGCAGTGAATACGGCGGGGGTGAAAAACTGTTTTTT. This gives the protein CASSEYGGGEKLFF.

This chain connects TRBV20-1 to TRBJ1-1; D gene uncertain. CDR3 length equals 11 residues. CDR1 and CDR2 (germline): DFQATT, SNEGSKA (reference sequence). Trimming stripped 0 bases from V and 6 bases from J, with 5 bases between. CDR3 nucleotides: TGCAGTGCTAGAGATTCACCTGAAGCTTTCTTT. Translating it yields CSARDSPEAFF.

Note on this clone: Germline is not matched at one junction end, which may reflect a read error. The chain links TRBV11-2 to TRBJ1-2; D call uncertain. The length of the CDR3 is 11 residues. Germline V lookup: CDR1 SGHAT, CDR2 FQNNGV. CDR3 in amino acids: CASSLGLKPGF. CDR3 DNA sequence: TGTGCCAGCAGCTTAGGGCTAAAACCCGGCTTC. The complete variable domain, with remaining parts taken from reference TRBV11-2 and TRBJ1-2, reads EAGVAQSPRYKIIEKRQSVAFWCNPISGHATLYWYQQILGQGPKLLIQFQNNGVVDDSQLPKDRFSAERLKGVDSTLKIQPAKLEDSAVYLCASSLGLKPGFGSGTRLTVV.

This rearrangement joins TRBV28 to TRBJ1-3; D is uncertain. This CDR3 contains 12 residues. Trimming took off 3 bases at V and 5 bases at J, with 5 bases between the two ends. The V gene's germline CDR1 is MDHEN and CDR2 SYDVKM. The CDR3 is CASSLGRNTIYF. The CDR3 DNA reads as TGTGCCAGCAGTTTGGGTCGAAACACCATATATTTT.

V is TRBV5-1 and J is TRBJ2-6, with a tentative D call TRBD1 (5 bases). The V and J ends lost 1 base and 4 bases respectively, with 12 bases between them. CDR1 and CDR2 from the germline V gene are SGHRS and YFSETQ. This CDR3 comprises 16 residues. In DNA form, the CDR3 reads TGCGCCAGCAGCTTGCTCTCAGGGTTCGGGGCCAACGTCCTGACTTTC. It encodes CASSLLSGFGANVLTF.

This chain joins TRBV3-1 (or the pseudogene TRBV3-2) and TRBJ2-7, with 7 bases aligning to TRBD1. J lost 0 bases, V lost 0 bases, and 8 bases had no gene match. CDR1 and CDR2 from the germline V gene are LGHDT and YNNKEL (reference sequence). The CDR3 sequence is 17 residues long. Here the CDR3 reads CASSQEFYRQGSYEQYF. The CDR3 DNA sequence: TGTGCCAGCAGCCAAGAGTTCTACCGACAGGGCTCCTACGAGCAGTACTTC.

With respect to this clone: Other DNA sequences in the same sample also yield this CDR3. The CDR3 loop reads CASSPTGPNQPQHF. DNA of the CDR3: TGCGCCAGCAGCCCCACTGGACCTAATCAGCCCCAGCATTTT. This chain joins TRBV5-1 and TRBJ1-5; D gene ambiguous. Germline-derived CDR1 and CDR2 are SGHRS and YFSETQ. This CDR3 is built from 14 residues. V was cut by 4 bases and J by 4 bases, with 12 bases left in between.

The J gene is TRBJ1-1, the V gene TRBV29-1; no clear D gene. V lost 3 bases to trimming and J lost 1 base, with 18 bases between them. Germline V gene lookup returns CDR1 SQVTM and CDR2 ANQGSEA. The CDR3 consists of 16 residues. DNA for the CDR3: TGCAGCGTTGATATTGAGGGCGGAACTACGAACACTGAAGCTTTCTTT. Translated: CSVDIEGGTTNTEAFF.

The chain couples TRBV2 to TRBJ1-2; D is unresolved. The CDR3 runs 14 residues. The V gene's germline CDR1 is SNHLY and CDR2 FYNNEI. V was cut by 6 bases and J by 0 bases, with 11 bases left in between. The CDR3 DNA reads TGTGCCAGCAGCGCGCAAGCCGCTAACTATGGCTACACCTTC. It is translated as CASSAQAANYGYTF.

This CDR3 is CASSPTPGGSAFF. CDR3 nucleotides: TGTGCCAGCAGCCCAACGCCGGGAGGCTCAGCTTTCTTT. This chain connects TRBV5-4 to TRBJ1-1; D unresolved. The V gene lost 4 bases and the J gene lost 10 bases, with 17 bases spanning the gap. The CDR3 is 13 amino acids. Germline-derived CDR1 and CDR2 are SGHNT and YYREEE (reference sequence).

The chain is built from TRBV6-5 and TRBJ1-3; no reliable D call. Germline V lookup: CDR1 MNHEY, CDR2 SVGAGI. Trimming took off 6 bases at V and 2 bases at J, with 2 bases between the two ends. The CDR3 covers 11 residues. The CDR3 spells CASRTGNTIYF. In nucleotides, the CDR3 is TGTGCCAGCAGGACTGGAAACACCATATATTTT.

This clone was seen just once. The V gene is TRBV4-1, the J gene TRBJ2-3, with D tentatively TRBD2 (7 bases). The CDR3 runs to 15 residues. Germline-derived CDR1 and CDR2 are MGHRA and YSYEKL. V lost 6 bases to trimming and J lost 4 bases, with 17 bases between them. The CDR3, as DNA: TGCGCCAGCAGTGAATGGGGGGGGCAGGCAGATACGCAGTATTTT. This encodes CASSEWGGQADTQYF.

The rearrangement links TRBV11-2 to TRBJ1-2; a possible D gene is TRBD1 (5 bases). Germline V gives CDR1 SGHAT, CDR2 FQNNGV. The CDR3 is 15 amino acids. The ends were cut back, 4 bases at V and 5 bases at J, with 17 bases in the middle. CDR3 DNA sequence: TGTGCCAGCAGCTCGGGGGAGGGCTTAATTTATGGCTACACCTTC. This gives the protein CASSSGEGLIYGYTF.

Here the CDR3 DNA reads TGTGCCAGCTCACCCTACCCCACAAGTTTGAAAAGTGGCTACACCTTC. Its translation is CASSPYPTSLKSGYTF. The chain has TRBV18 and TRBJ1-2; D is unclear. This CDR3 region has 16 residues. V lost 3 bases and J 7 bases, leaving 21 bases between the germline ends. The germline V gene encodes CDR1 KGHSH and CDR2 LQKENI.

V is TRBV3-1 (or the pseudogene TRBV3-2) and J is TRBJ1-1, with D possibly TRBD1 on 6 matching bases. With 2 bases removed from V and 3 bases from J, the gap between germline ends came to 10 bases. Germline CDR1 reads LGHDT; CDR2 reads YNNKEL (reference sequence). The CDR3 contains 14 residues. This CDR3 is CASSQLGADTEAFF. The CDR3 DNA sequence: TGTGCCAGCAGCCAATTGGGGGCCGACACTGAAGCTTTCTTT.

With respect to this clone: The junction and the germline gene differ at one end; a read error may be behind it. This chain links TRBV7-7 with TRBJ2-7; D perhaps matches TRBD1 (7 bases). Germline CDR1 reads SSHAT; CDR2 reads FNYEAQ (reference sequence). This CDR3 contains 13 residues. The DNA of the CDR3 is TGTGCTAGCAGCCTCCAGGGGGGTTACGAGCAGTACTTC. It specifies CASSLQGGYEQYF. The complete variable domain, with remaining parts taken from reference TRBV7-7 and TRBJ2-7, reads GAGVSQSPRYKVTKRGQDVTLRCDPISSHATLYWYQQALGQGPEFLTYFNYEAQPDKSGLPSDRFSAERPEGSISTLTIQRTEQRDSAMYRCASSLQGGYEQYFGPGTRLTVT.

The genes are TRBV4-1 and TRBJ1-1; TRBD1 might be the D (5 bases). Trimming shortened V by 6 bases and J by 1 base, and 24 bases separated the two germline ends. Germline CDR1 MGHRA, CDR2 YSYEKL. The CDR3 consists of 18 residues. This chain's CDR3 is CASRLSVQGGNRNTEAFF. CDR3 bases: TGCGCCAGCAGGCTCTCCGTGCAGGGAGGTAACAGGAACACTGAAGCTTTCTTT.

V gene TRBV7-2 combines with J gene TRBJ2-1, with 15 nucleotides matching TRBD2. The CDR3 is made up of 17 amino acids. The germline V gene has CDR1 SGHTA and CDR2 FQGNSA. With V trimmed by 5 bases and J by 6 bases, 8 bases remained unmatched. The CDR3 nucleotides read TGTGCCAGCAGCCCTGGACTAGCGGGGGGGCGCCGCAATGAGCAGTTCTTC. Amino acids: CASSPGLAGGRRNEQFF.

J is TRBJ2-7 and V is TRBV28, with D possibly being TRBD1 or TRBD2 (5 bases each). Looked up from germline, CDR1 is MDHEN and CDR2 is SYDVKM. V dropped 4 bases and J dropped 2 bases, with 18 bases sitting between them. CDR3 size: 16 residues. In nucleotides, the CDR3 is TGTGCCAGCAGTTCCATCGGGACGGCCGAGCCCTACGAGCAGTACTTC. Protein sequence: CASSSIGTAEPYEQYF. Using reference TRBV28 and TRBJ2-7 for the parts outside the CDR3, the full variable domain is DVKVTQSSRYLVKRTGEKVFLECVQDMDHENMFWYRQDPGLGLRLIYFSYDVKMKEKGDIPEGYSVSREKKERFSLILESASTNQTSMYLCASSSIGTAEPYEQYFGPGTRLTVT.

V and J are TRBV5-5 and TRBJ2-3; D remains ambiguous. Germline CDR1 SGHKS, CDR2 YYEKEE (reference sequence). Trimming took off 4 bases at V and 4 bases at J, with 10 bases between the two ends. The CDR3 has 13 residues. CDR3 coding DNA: TGTGCCAGCAGCCTACCTAGGGCAGATACGCAGTATTTT. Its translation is CASSLPRADTQYF.

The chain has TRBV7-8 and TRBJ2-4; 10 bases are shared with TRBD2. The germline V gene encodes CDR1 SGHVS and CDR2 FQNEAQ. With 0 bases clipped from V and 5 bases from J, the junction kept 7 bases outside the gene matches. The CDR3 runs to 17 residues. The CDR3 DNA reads TGTGCCAGCAGCTTAGCGTGGGGACTAGCGATCGAAAACATTCAGTACTTC. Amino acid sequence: CASSLAWGLAIENIQYF.